These 7 T cell receptor beta chains came from one sample sequenced in a study of brain T cells in children with intractable seizures (dated by TCRdb to the early 2020s). Library preparation was by the immunoSEQ multiplex PCR assay. TCRdb holds this immuneACCESS table with in-frame rearrangements only. Some clones are missing; in checked studies, unresolved V genes explain under half, and the rest has no known cause. This sample gives 300,000 to 400,000 clones in total; nearly 95% of them show up just once. In total, the top ten clones hold 5% to 7% of the sample. The sample's time point label, in plain terms: blood from clinic visit 5 months post-surgery; TSC patient then seizure free. Sequenced here: peripheral blood, sampled about 5 months after surgery. The receptors come from a boy less than two years old with tuberous sclerosis and intractable seizures.

This chain links TRBV9 with TRBJ2-7, with D possibly matching TRBD1 (6 bases). Trimming pared 3 bases from V and 1 base from J, leaving 11 bases between. The CDR3 runs 14 residues. The germline gives CDR1 SGDLS, CDR2 YYNGEE. The CDR3 nucleotides read TGTGCCAGCAGCGCCCGGGACACGTCCTACGAGCAGTACTTC. Its protein product is CASSARDTSYEQYF.

The gene calls are TRBV5-6 and TRBJ1-2; weak D call: TRBD1 (5 bases). Trimming cost V 4 bases and J 8 bases, with 24 bases left between them. CDR3 size: 16 residues. Germline values: CDR1 SGHDT, CDR2 YYEEEE. The chain's CDR3 is CASSPSPGGARQGYTF. The DNA for the CDR3 is TGTGCCAGCAGCCCCTCTCCGGGAGGGGCGCGTCAGGGCTACACCTTC.

The chain combines TRBV24-1 with TRBJ2-7; D gene unclear. The V end was cut by 4 bases, the J end by 2 bases, with 14 bases between. This CDR3 is 15 amino acids long. Per germline, CDR1 KGHDR and CDR2 SFDVKD. This CDR3 reads CATSDTNLAAYEQYF. The CDR3 nucleotides read TGTGCCACCAGTGACACAAATTTGGCGGCCTACGAGCAGTACTTC.

In this sample, this clone turned up once. The chain recombines TRBV5-1 with TRBJ1-2; no reliable D call. The CDR3 covers 12 residues. Trimming stripped 0 bases from V and 5 bases from J, with 5 bases between. Per germline, CDR1 SGHRS and CDR2 YFSETQ. CDR3 protein: CASSLADYGYTF. For the CDR3, the DNA is TGCGCCAGCAGCTTGGCCGATTATGGCTACACCTTC. Drawing the rest from reference TRBV5-1 and TRBJ1-2, the complete variable domain is KAGVTQTPRYLIKTRGQQVTLSCSPISGHRSVSWYQQTPGQGLQFLFEYFSETQRNKGNFPGRFSGRQFSNSRSEMNVSTLELGDSALYLCASSLADYGYTFGSGTRLTVV.

The rearrangement joins TRBV6-1 to TRBJ1-1; TRBD1 aligns across 8 bases. The CDR3 consists of 17 residues. The germline gives CDR1 MNHNS, CDR2 SASEGT. After removal of 2 bases from V and 1 base from J, the junction contained 9 bases not matched to a gene. In DNA form, the CDR3 reads TGTGCCAGCAGTGAATGGGCAGGGGGCCGAGGGAACACTGAAGCTTTCTTT. It specifies CASSEWAGGRGNTEAFF.

This chain connects TRBV27 to TRBJ2-1; D is unresolved. V was shortened by 2 bases and J by 6 bases, with 8 bases between the two germline ends. Germline loops: CDR1 MNHEY, CDR2 SMNVEV (reference sequence). This CDR3 region has 13 residues. CDR3 DNA sequence: TGTGCCAGCAGTTTAGGCAGAAGCAATGAGCAGTTCTTC. Amino acids: CASSLGRSNEQFF.

This chain links TRBV5-6 with TRBJ2-3; D uncertain. From germline, CDR1 is SGHDT and CDR2 YYEEEE. V was trimmed by 2 bases and J by 2 bases, leaving 9 bases between them. The CDR3 totals 14 residues. The CDR3 bases are TGTGCCAGCAGCTTACCGGGCCCCACAGATACGCAGTATTTT. Protein product: CASSLPGPTDTQYF.